What follows is one T cell receptor beta chain and its context. The target antigen is unknown. The data are from a study of cytomegalovirus exposure and HLA in healthy donors. The V end lost 0 bases, the J end lost 3 bases, and 9 bases lay between the germline ends. In germline, CDR1 is GTSNPN, CDR2 SVGIG (reference sequence). The CDR3 consists of 14 residues. Study observations and caveats: High specificity and sensitivity for cytomegalovirus status were reported for the classifier.

The method was immunoSEQ multiplex PCR; TCRdb's version includes in-frame clones alone and lacks a portion of them. The sample has about 150,000 clones; around nine tenths are singletons. The clonotype originates from a woman younger than 30 in good health and CMV-seropositive. The sequenced material came from PBMCs. The V gene is TRBV30, the J gene TRBJ2-1; D possibly corresponds to TRBD2 (6 bases). The CDR3 nucleotides read TGTGCCTGGAGTGTCTTGGGAGGCTACAATGAGCAGTTCTTC. It is translated as CAWSVLGGYNEQFF.